This entry lists 28 T cell receptor beta chains sequenced from one sample in a study of CD8 T cells in ankylosing spondylitis. TCRdb re-analysed the 5' RACE reads in MiXCR, keeping a single row per CDR3 protein. The sample contains some 150,000 distinct CDR3 sequences, around 10% of which appear only once. Sequenced: blood, either unsorted or a sorted T cell fraction (not recorded which). Source of these receptors: a female donor with ankylosing spondylitis or in good health (not recorded which).

Only a few counts were recorded for this clonotype. The genes are TRBV29-1 and TRBJ2-7; D perhaps matches TRBD1 (5 bases). The CDR3 loop spans 13 amino acids. V was trimmed by 3 bases and J by 5 bases, leaving 14 bases between them. Germline V gives CDR1 SQVTM, CDR2 ANQGSEA. This CDR3 reads CSVEGTGVNEQYF. Here the CDR3 DNA reads TGCAGCGTTGAGGGCACAGGCGTCAACGAGCAGTACTTC.

This clonotype occurred many times. This chain connects TRBV28 to TRBJ2-5; TRBD1 matches at 7 bases. The V and J ends lost 3 bases and 2 bases, in that order; junction bases with no gene match: 15. The length of the CDR3 is 18 residues. Germline-derived CDR1 and CDR2 are MDHEN and SYDVKM. CDR3 in amino acids: CASSFPAHRGPQQETQYF. In DNA form, the CDR3 reads TGTGCCAGCAGTTTCCCGGCCCACAGGGGACCCCAGCAAGAGACCCAGTACTTC.

This clonotype was seen ten or more times. This chain links TRBV4-1 with TRBJ1-1; D is unclear. V lost 0 bases to trimming and J lost 6 bases, with 11 bases between them. The CDR3 has 14 amino acids. Per the germline V gene, CDR1 is MGHRA and CDR2 is YSYEKL. The DNA of the CDR3 is TGCGCCAGCAGCCAAGATATCGGTTTGGCTGAAGCTTTCTTT. Translated, it gives CASSQDIGLAEAFF.

At least ten counts were recorded for this clonotype. The rearrangement uses TRBV20-1 and TRBJ2-2, with TRBD2 identical over 8 bases. V shed 5 bases and J 5 bases; nucleotides not matched to a gene: 13. The CDR3 runs 16 residues. Germline assignment: CDR1 DFQATT and CDR2 SNEGSKA (reference sequence). The CDR3 sequence: CSALPPPGGGTGELFF. The CDR3 coding sequence is TGCAGTGCTCTTCCCCCCCCGGGGGGGGGTACCGGGGAGCTGTTTTTT.

This clonotype has at least ten counts. The rearrangement joins TRBV7-2 to TRBJ1-1; D possibly corresponds to TRBD1 (6 bases). Trimming removed 5 bases at V and 4 bases at J, with 8 bases between. This CDR3 is built from 12 residues. CDR1 is SGHTA and CDR2 is FQGNSA in the germline V gene. CDR3 bases: TGTGCCAGCAGCCCGGACAGCACTGAAGCTTTCTTT. Translated: CASSPDSTEAFF.

This clonotype was counted ten times or more. The chain is built from TRBV29-1 and TRBJ1-1, with D unclear. V was pared by 0 bases and J by 11 bases, with 10 bases between. The CDR3 consists of 11 residues. Germline loops: CDR1 SQVTM, CDR2 ANQGSEA. In nucleotides, the CDR3 is TGCAGCGTTGAAGACAACCGAGGGGCTTTCTTT. It yields the protein CSVEDNRGAFF.

This clonotype was detected ten times or more. The chain combines TRBV6-1 with TRBJ2-7; TRBD1 matches 7 bases. Germline V gives CDR1 MNHNS, CDR2 SASEGT. With V trimmed by 6 bases and J by 3 bases, 8 bases remained unmatched. The CDR3 runs 14 residues. CDR3 DNA sequence: TGTGCCAGCAGAGATCAGGGGGTTAGCTACGAGCAGTACTTC. Translation: CASRDQGVSYEQYF.

This clonotype was counted ten times or more. V gene TRBV19 combines with J gene TRBJ1-2; perhaps TRBD1 as D (5 bases). This CDR3 has 16 residues. The V end was cut by 3 bases, the J end by 5 bases, with 19 bases between. CDR1 and CDR2 from the germline V gene are LNHDA and SQIVND (reference sequence). The CDR3 DNA is TGTGCCAGTAGTATCAACCTCCTCAGGGTTGGGTATGGCTACACCTTC. Residues: CASSINLLRVGYGYTF.

There are many counts of this clonotype. The J gene is TRBJ1-1, the V gene TRBV12-3 or TRBV12-4, with D tentatively TRBD1 (5 bases). The CDR3 has 20 amino acids. V lost 0 bases and J lost 3, with 26 bases in between. As DNA, the CDR3 is TGTGCCAGCAGTTTAGCCCCCGTGCGTTCACACACACAGGTGGACACTGAAGCTTTCTTT. It yields the protein CASSLAPVRSHTQVDTEAFF.

Ten or more counts support this clonotype. This chain links TRBV7-2 with TRBJ2-7, with D possibly matching TRBD2 (6 bases). The CDR3 totals 15 residues. V dropped 5 bases and J dropped 3 bases, with 17 bases sitting between them. Germline lookup yields CDR1 SGHTA and CDR2 FQGNSA. CDR3: CASSPRGIPNYEQYF. In nucleotides, the CDR3 is TGTGCCAGCAGCCCACGGGGGATCCCTAACTACGAGCAGTACTTC.

This clonotype was picked up many times. The rearrangement uses TRBV24-1 and TRBJ2-1; D may be TRBD1 or TRBD2 (5 bases each). The germline gives CDR1 KGHDR, CDR2 SFDVKD. The CDR3 spans 12 residues. The V gene lost 8 bases and the J gene lost 3 bases, with 7 bases spanning the gap. The CDR3 sequence is CATTGGYNEQFF. The CDR3 DNA reads as TGTGCCACCACTGGGGGCTACAATGAGCAGTTCTTC.

This clonotype was seen at least ten times. V is TRBV12-3 or TRBV12-4 and J is TRBJ1-1; D uncertain. The CDR3 extends over 13 amino acids. Deletions cut 3 bases from V and 2 bases from J, with 7 bases between. The CDR3 here is CASSFTVNTEAFF. CDR3 coding DNA: TGTGCCAGCAGTTTCACAGTCAACACTGAAGCTTTCTTT.

This clonotype was seen at least ten times. The chain uses TRBV5-1 and TRBJ1-2; 7 bases fit TRBD1. The CDR3 is made up of 15 amino acids. Germline values: CDR1 SGHRS, CDR2 YFSETQ. V gave up 2 bases and J gave up 6 bases; unmatched junction bases: 10. In nucleotides, the CDR3 is TGCGCCAGCAGCTTTATAGGACAGGCCACCAATGGCTACACCTTC. Translated, it gives CASSFIGQATNGYTF.

This clonotype was found once. A much bigger clone sits one base away, suggesting this may be a read error. This chain joins TRBV6-1 and TRBJ1-2; D may be TRBD1 (5 bases). Germline lookup yields CDR1 MNHNS and CDR2 SASEGT. This CDR3 has 14 amino acids. As DNA, the CDR3 is TGTGCCAGCAGTCTCTCCCGGGGGAACTATGGCTACCCCTTC. Translated, it gives CASSLSRGNYGYPF.

This clonotype was recorded many times. V usage is TRBV5-1 and J usage is TRBJ2-7; no firm D call. CDR1 is SGHRS and CDR2 is YFSETQ in the germline V gene. CDR3 length: 14 amino acids. V dropped 2 bases and J dropped 2 bases, with 11 bases sitting between them. The CDR3 DNA follows: TGCGCCAGCAGCTTTGGTGGGTATACCTACGAGCAGTACTTC. It codes for CASSFGGYTYEQYF.

The table lists this clonotype with many counts. The chain links TRBV5-1 to TRBJ2-1, with 8 bases aligning to TRBD2. Germline-derived CDR1 and CDR2 are SGHRS and YFSETQ. V gave up 7 bases and J gave up 1 base; unmatched junction bases: 7. This CDR3 contains 15 residues. The CDR3 loop reads CASLEVAGSYNEQFF. CDR3 DNA: TGCGCCAGCCTCGAGGTAGCGGGGTCCTACAATGAGCAGTTCTTC.

This clonotype was counted at least ten times. J is TRBJ1-2 and V is TRBV12-3 or TRBV12-4; 8 bases map to TRBD1. Trimming took 6 bases from V and 8 from J; bases not matched to a gene: 5. There are 12 residues in the CDR3. CDR3 amino acids: CASSRTGSGYTF. The CDR3 bases are TGTGCCAGCAGCCGGACAGGGAGCGGCTACACCTTC.

In its sample, this clonotype was seen many times. V gene TRBV12-3 or TRBV12-4 combines with J gene TRBJ1-1; no definite D call. Trimming cost V 5 bases and J 8 bases, with 30 bases left between them. This CDR3 comprises 18 residues. The DNA for the CDR3 is TGTGCCAGCAGTCCTACGATGGGCCGCCCCCAAGGCCAACTAGAAGCTTTCTTT. Translation gives CASSPTMGRPQGQLEAFF.

This clonotype was recorded at least ten times. This sequence joins TRBV10-3 and TRBJ2-7, with 9 bases fitting TRBD1. CDR3 length: 15 amino acids. Trimming cost V 3 bases and J 3 bases; bases outside gene matches: 6. Germline V gives CDR1 ENHRY, CDR2 SYGVKD. The CDR3 region is CAISDPGQGLYEQYF. The CDR3 DNA reads TGTGCCATCAGTGACCCGGGACAGGGCCTCTACGAGCAGTACTTC.

This clonotype occurred many times. The chain recombines TRBV7-8 with TRBJ1-1; no definite D call. V shed 8 bases and J shed 4 bases, with 17 bases lying between them. The CDR3 is made up of 14 amino acids. Germline values: CDR1 SGHVS, CDR2 FQNEAQ. The DNA of the CDR3 is TGTGCCAGCGTAATCCAGGAAGAGATCACTGAAGCTTTCTTT. It yields the protein CASVIQEEITEAFF.

The J gene is TRBJ2-7, the V gene TRBV29-1; tentatively, D is TRBD1 or TRBD2 (5 bases each). The CDR3 contains 14 residues. V lost 2 bases and J lost 5, with 16 bases in between. From germline, CDR1 is SQVTM and CDR2 ANQGSEA. The CDR3 loop is CSVESPGSLHEQYF. As DNA, the CDR3 is TGCAGCGTTGAATCCCCAGGGAGTCTCCACGAGCAGTACTTC.

This clonotype was recorded at least ten times. The J gene is TRBJ1-2, the V gene TRBV20-1, with D unresolved. CDR1 is DFQATT, CDR2 SNEGSKA, per germline (reference sequence). The CDR3 has 12 amino acids. V shed 5 bases and J shed 2 bases, with 9 bases lying between them. CDR3: CSAPPSNYGYTF. The CDR3 DNA sequence: TGCAGTGCTCCACCCTCCAACTATGGCTACACCTTC.

Remarks on this clonotype: One end of the junction fails to match germline, which may point to a read error. The CDR3 spells CARSQGGAIDTQYF. The CDR3 DNA reads TGTGCCCGCAGCCAAGGGGGCGCGATAGATACGCAGTACTTT. J is TRBJ2-3 and V is TRBV4-2, with 7 bases fitting TRBD1. The germline gives CDR1 LGHNA, CDR2 YNFKEQ. This CDR3 is 14 amino acids long.

The rearrangement uses TRBV30 and TRBJ1-1; D not resolved. The germline V and J ends were trimmed by 1 base and 8 bases, with 8 bases remaining between them. The CDR3 totals 11 residues. CDR1 GTSNPN and CDR2 SVGIG come from the germline V gene (reference sequence). CDR3 DNA sequence: TGTGCCTGGAGTGAGAGAGAAGAAGCTTTCTTT. Its protein is CAWSEREEAFF.

This clonotype was picked up one time. It may be a read error: a sequence one base away is much more abundant. The rearrangement links TRBV5-1 to TRBJ2-2; TRBD1 might be the D (5 bases). Germline CDR1 SGHRS, CDR2 YFSETQ. Trimming took 5 bases from V and 0 from J, leaving 8 bases between them. The CDR3 is 14 amino acids. The CDR3 sequence is CASSGAPNTGELFF. CDR3 in DNA: TGCGCCAGCAGTGGGGCGCCGAACACCGGGGAGCTGTTTTTT. Supplemented by reference TRBV5-1 and TRBJ2-2, the full variable domain reads KAGVTQTPRYLIKTRGQQVTLSCSPISGHRSVSWYQQTPGQGLQFLFEYFSETQRNKGNFPGRFSGRQFSNSRSEMNVSTLELGDSALYLCASSGAPNTGELFFGEGSRLTVL.

In its sample, this clonotype was seen a few times. This may come from a read error, since a much larger clone is one base off. V gene TRBV29-1 combines with J gene TRBJ2-7, with a tentative D call TRBD1 (6 bases). The CDR3 is made up of 11 amino acids. The ends were cut back, 7 bases at V and 3 bases at J, with 10 bases in the middle. Per the germline V gene, CDR1 is SQVTM and CDR2 is ANQGSEA. CDR3 nucleotides: TGCAGCGCCGAGACAGGCTACGAGCAGTACTTC. Amino acid sequence: CSAETGYEQYF.

There are a few counts of this clonotype. The J gene is TRBJ1-3, the V gene TRBV7-8; no definite D call. The CDR3 length is 15 residues. Germline V gene sequence: CDR1 SGHVS, CDR2 FQNEAQ. V lost 1 base to trimming and J lost 0 bases, with 7 bases between them. CDR3 coding DNA: TGTGCCAGCAGCTTAGAATGGAGCTCTGGAAACACCATATATTTT. Protein: CASSLEWSSGNTIYF.

Here the CDR3 DNA reads TGTGCCAGCAGTGAAGCGCTAGGGGCAGATACGCAGTATTTT. Protein: CASSEALGADTQYF. The chain joins TRBV2 to TRBJ2-3; weak D call: TRBD1 (5 bases). Germline CDR1 reads SNHLY; CDR2 reads FYNNEI. V dropped 0 bases and J dropped 4 bases, with 8 bases sitting between them. CDR3 size: 14 residues. The entire variable domain, with the rest obtained from reference TRBV2 and TRBJ2-3, is as follows: EPEVTQTPSHQVTQMGQEVILRCVPISNHLYFYWYRQILGQKVEFLVSFYNNEISEKSEIFDDQFSVERPDGSNFTLKIRSTKLEDSAMYFCASSEALGADTQYFGPGTRLTVL.